The 11 T cell receptor beta chains below all came from one sample that was sequenced in a study of human T cells and chemical hapten exposure. A single record per CDR3 protein comes from TCRdb applying MiXCR to the RACE reads. The repertoire consists of fewer than 400,000 distinct CDR3 sequences, with around 7% occurring once and the leading ten covering 8.4%. Time point meaning: patch test 1, 2 weeks after DPC sensitization. The treatment: therapeutic diphenylcyclopropenone sensitization with weekly scalp DPC. The specimen was whole blood, collected in connection with sensitization to the hapten diphenylcyclopropenone (DPC). The origin of the receptors is a woman between 18 and 29 years old with alopecia areata. Some clones in this sample may be carry-over from other donors' samples.

This clonotype was counted a few times. Written as DNA, the CDR3 is TGTGCCAGCAGTCAGCTAGCGGTGACCGGGGAGCTGTTTTTT. It translates to CASSQLAVTGELFF. The chain links TRBV12-3 or TRBV12-4 to TRBJ2-2, with 7 bases fitting TRBD2. V was clipped by 5 bases and J by 5 bases; unmatched bases: 5. The CDR3 runs 14 residues.

The gene calls are TRBV7-8 and TRBJ2-7; D possibly corresponds to TRBD2 (5 bases). The germline V gene encodes CDR1 SGHVS and CDR2 FQNEAQ. Trimming left V 5 bases short and J 4 bases short, with 9 bases between. The CDR3 is 12 amino acids. CDR3 residues: CASSARGYEQYF. The CDR3 region has the DNA TGTGCCAGCAGCGCTCGGGGATACGAGCAGTACTTC.

This clonotype was counted a few times. The chain uses TRBV10-3 and TRBJ1-1; 9 bases align to TRBD1. This CDR3 is built from 14 residues. Germline lookup yields CDR1 ENHRY and CDR2 SYGVKD. The ends lost 4 bases at V and 7 bases at J; junction bases unmatched: 7. CDR3: CAISGQGEWGEAFF. In DNA form, the CDR3 reads TGTGCCATCAGTGGACAGGGGGAGTGGGGTGAAGCTTTCTTT.

At least ten counts were recorded for this clonotype. The chain is built from TRBV29-1 and TRBJ1-1, with D perhaps matching TRBD1 (5 bases). The CDR3 spans 13 residues. CDR1 and CDR2 from the germline V gene are SQVTM and ANQGSEA. V was cut by 1 base and J by 1 base, with 7 bases left in between. The CDR3 region has the DNA TGCAGCGTTGAAGGGGGCAAGAACACTGAAGCTTTCTTT. Its translation is CSVEGGKNTEAFF.

V usage is TRBV6-6 and J usage is TRBJ2-4; 10 bases fit TRBD2. CDR3 length: 14 residues. V lost 6 bases, J lost 10 bases, and 9 bases stayed unmatched. Per the germline V gene, CDR1 is MNHNY and CDR2 is SVGAGI (reference sequence). The chain's CDR3 is CASRSLAGVGIQYF. The CDR3 coding sequence is TGTGCCAGCAGGTCTCTAGCGGGGGTGGGGATTCAGTACTTC.

This chain joins TRBV9 and TRBJ1-1; the D is unclear. The germline V gene encodes CDR1 SGDLS and CDR2 YYNGEE. V was clipped by 4 bases and J by 0 bases, with 13 bases between them. This CDR3 spans 15 amino acids. This CDR3 is CASSPDGPMNTEAFF. The CDR3 DNA follows: TGTGCCAGCAGCCCGGACGGCCCCATGAACACTGAAGCTTTCTTT.

In its sample, this clonotype was seen a few times. The V call is TRBV15, the J call TRBJ2-1; tentative D call: TRBD1 (6 bases). Germline V gene data show CDR1 as LNHNV and CDR2 as YYDKDF (reference sequence). CDR3 length: 15 amino acids. Trimming removed 2 bases from V and 6 bases from J, with 14 bases in between. This CDR3 is CATSRSWTAPNEQFF. The CDR3 DNA sequence: TGTGCCACCAGCAGAAGTTGGACAGCACCCAATGAGCAGTTCTTC.

This clonotype came up many times. The chain is built from TRBV7-9 and TRBJ2-3, with D perhaps assigned TRBD1 or TRBD2 (6 bases each). The length of the CDR3 is 14 residues. Trimming took 4 bases from V and 2 from J, leaving 10 bases between them. Germline loops: CDR1 SEHNR, CDR2 FQNEAQ (reference sequence). The CDR3 sequence: CASSSWGATDTQYF. CDR3 in DNA: TGTGCCAGCAGCTCTTGGGGGGCCACAGATACGCAGTATTTT.

This clonotype came up a few times. This rearrangement joins TRBV12-3 or TRBV12-4 to TRBJ1-5, with 10 bases lining up with TRBD1. The CDR3 totals 15 residues. V was clipped by 5 bases and J by 5 bases; unmatched bases: 6. In DNA, the CDR3 is TGTGCCAGCAGTCCACGCGGGACAGGGGATCAGCCCCAGCATTTT. Its translation: CASSPRGTGDQPQHF.

The chain couples TRBV29-1 to TRBJ1-2, with a weak D call TRBD1 (5 bases). The CDR3 length is 11 residues. CDR1 and CDR2 from the germline V gene are SQVTM and ANQGSEA. Trimming took 6 bases from V and 6 from J, leaving 11 bases between them. DNA for the CDR3: TGCAGCGTCGCCGGGACGGATGGCTACACCTTC. The encoded protein is CSVAGTDGYTF.

This chain links TRBV5-1 with TRBJ2-1; D not resolved. Trimming cost V 4 bases and J 6 bases, with 20 bases left between them. CDR3 length: 16 residues. The germline gives CDR1 SGHRS, CDR2 YFSETQ. The CDR3 region is CASSPLAGDLGNEQFF. In DNA, the CDR3 is TGCGCCAGCAGCCCGCTGGCTGGGGATTTGGGCAATGAGCAGTTCTTC.